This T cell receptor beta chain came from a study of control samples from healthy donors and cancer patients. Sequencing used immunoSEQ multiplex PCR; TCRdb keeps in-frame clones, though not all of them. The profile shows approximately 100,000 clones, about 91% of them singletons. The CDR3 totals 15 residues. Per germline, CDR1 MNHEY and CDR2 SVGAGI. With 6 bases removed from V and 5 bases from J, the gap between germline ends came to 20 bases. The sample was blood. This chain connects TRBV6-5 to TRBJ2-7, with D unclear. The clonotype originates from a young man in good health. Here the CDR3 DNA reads TGTGCCAGCAGAGATTCCTGGGGTGTCGCCAACGAGCAGTACTTC. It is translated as CASRDSWGVANEQYF.